These 17 T cell receptor beta chains were all obtained from the same sample, sequenced in a study of cytomegalovirus exposure and HLA in healthy donors. The PCR ran on 60 Vbeta and 13 Jbeta primers. TCRdb's table, derived via immunoSEQ multiplex PCR, lists solely in-frame clones and lacks some. Among roughly 190,000 clones listed, roughly 68% were seen once. What was sequenced was PBMCs. All receptors come from a woman aged 25 to 45 in good health and CMV-seronegative.

The CDR3 spells CSVEPRHREGGFF. In DNA, the CDR3 is TGCAGCGTTGAGCCTCGACACAGGGAGGGGGGTTTCTTC. The gene calls are TRBV29-1 and TRBJ2-1; a weak D match, TRBD2 (7 bases). CDR1 is SQVTM and CDR2 is ANQGSEA in the germline V gene. V lost 3 bases and J lost 16, with 22 bases in between. This CDR3 has 13 residues.

V gene TRBV5-4 combines with J gene TRBJ1-5, with 10 bases aligning to TRBD1. V lost 4 bases, J lost 2 bases, and 3 bases stayed unmatched. The germline V gene has CDR1 SGHNT and CDR2 YYREEE (reference sequence). The CDR3 totals 15 residues. The CDR3, as DNA: TGTGCCAGCAGCGCCGGGACAGGGGGCAATCAGCCCCAGCATTTT. Its protein product is CASSAGTGGNQPQHF.

This clone was picked up a small number of times. The chain combines TRBV5-5 with TRBJ1-3, with a tentative D call TRBD1 (5 bases). V was trimmed by 0 bases and J by 0 bases, leaving 7 bases between them. Per the germline V gene, CDR1 is SGHKS and CDR2 is YYEKEE (reference sequence). The CDR3 loop spans 15 amino acids. The CDR3 protein is CASSLDGGSGNTIYF. The CDR3 DNA reads TGTGCCAGCAGCTTGGACGGGGGCTCTGGAAACACCATATATTTT.

J is TRBJ2-1 and V is TRBV28, with D uncertain. The CDR3 consists of 16 residues. Germline V CDR1 and CDR2: MDHEN, SYDVKM. V shed 4 bases and J shed 4 bases, with 17 bases lying between them. The CDR3 nucleotides read TGTGCCAGCAGTTCCTTGACACGCACCTCATACAATGAGCAGTTCTTC. Translation: CASSSLTRTSYNEQFF.

This clone was detected only a few times. The chain combines TRBV9 with TRBJ2-2; 7 bases fit TRBD2. The CDR3 sequence is 17 residues long. V trimming: 4 bases; J trimming: 0 bases; junction bases outside the gene matches: 9. Germline V gene lookup returns CDR1 SGDLS and CDR2 YYNGEE. CDR3 DNA sequence: TGTGCCAGCAGCTTCTCAGCGGGGAGCGCGAACACCGGGGAGCTGTTTTTT. Protein sequence: CASSFSAGSANTGELFF.

The J gene is TRBJ2-1, the V gene TRBV7-9; D not resolved. Germline V gene lookup returns CDR1 SEHNR and CDR2 FQNEAQ (reference sequence). This CDR3 contains 15 residues. Between the trimmed V and J ends, which lost 2 bases and 8 bases, there was a span of 16 bases. CDR3 amino acids: CASSLSAEMLYEQFF. DNA for the CDR3: TGTGCCAGCAGCTTATCGGCGGAGATGCTCTATGAGCAGTTCTTC.

The chain has TRBV5-4 and TRBJ2-5, with TRBD1 matching over 7 bases. With 4 bases clipped from V and 2 bases from J, the junction kept 17 bases outside the gene matches. The CDR3 has 18 amino acids. The germline V gene encodes CDR1 SGHNT and CDR2 YYREEE (reference sequence). CDR3 DNA sequence: TGTGCCAGCAGCGCAGCCGGGACAGCCCCGATCGGGCAAGAGACCCAGTACTTC. Protein sequence: CASSAAGTAPIGQETQYF.

The CDR3 nucleotides read TGCGCCAGCAGCCTGAGTAGCAGCGGGGGAATCTACAATGAGCAGTTCTTC. This codes for CASSLSSSGGIYNEQFF. V is TRBV4-1 and J is TRBJ2-1; TRBD2 agrees at 8 bases. The germline V gene encodes CDR1 MGHRA and CDR2 YSYEKL. The CDR3 contains 17 residues. The V and J ends lost 4 bases and 3 bases, in that order; junction bases with no gene match: 11.

The chain employs TRBV9 and TRBJ2-3, with a weak D call TRBD1 (6 bases). The CDR3 spans 15 residues. V lost 0 bases to trimming and J lost 5 bases, with 13 bases between them. Germline V lookup: CDR1 SGDLS, CDR2 YYNGEE. The CDR3 DNA reads as TGTGCCAGCAGCGTAGATGGGGGCTGGGAAGATACGCAGTATTTT. Protein: CASSVDGGWEDTQYF.

CDR3 amino acids: CASTHLDGQDGTEAFF. For the CDR3, the DNA is TGCGCCAGCACCCACCTCGATGGGCAGGATGGGACTGAAGCTTTCTTT. J is TRBJ1-1 and V is TRBV4-1; no clear D gene. Trimming left V 7 bases short and J 5 bases short, with 23 bases between. CDR1 MGHRA and CDR2 YSYEKL come from the germline V gene. The CDR3 loop spans 16 amino acids.

This sequence joins TRBV9 and TRBJ2-2, with 9 bases lining up with TRBD1. Germline V gives CDR1 SGDLS, CDR2 YYNGEE. The V segment lost 0 bases and the J segment 5 bases; nucleotides outside the gene matches: 5. The CDR3 contains 16 residues. The CDR3 DNA sequence: TGTGCCAGCAGCGTAGCTAGGGACAGGGCAACCGGGGAGCTGTTTTTT. It specifies CASSVARDRATGELFF.

The rearrangement joins TRBV10-1 to TRBJ2-7, with D possibly matching TRBD2 (5 bases). Per the germline V gene, CDR1 is WNHNN and CDR2 is SYGVQD (reference sequence). This CDR3 comprises 15 residues. Trimming took off 0 bases at V and 7 bases at J, with 16 bases between the two ends. The CDR3 loop reads CASSESVAEVGEQYF. In nucleotides, the CDR3 is TGCGCCAGCAGTGAGTCGGTTGCGGAGGTTGGAGAGCAGTACTTC.

V usage is TRBV7-9 and J usage is TRBJ1-2; the match to TRBD1 covers 8 bases. J lost 1 base, V lost 5 bases, and 12 bases had no gene match. Germline values: CDR1 SEHNR, CDR2 FQNEAQ (reference sequence). This CDR3 has 17 residues. CDR3: CASSRLTGAGNNYGYTF. The CDR3 DNA follows: TGTGCCAGCAGCCGACTGACAGGGGCAGGAAATAACTATGGCTACACCTTC.

Comment on this clone: The CDR3 does not end in the conserved phenylalanine or tryptophan, so this is likely a read error. This chain connects TRBV6-1 to TRBJ1-5, with TRBD1 as a possible D gene (5 bases). Germline CDR1 is MNHNS and CDR2 is SASEGT. CDR3 length equals 15 residues. Between the trimmed V and J ends, which lost 6 bases and 5 bases, there was a span of 17 bases. DNA of the CDR3: TGTGCCAGCAGGGGTCGGGGGATGTGGGATCAGCCCCAGCATTCT. Amino acids: CASRGRGMWDQPQHS.

This sequence joins TRBV5-1 and TRBJ2-5, with a weak D call TRBD1 (6 bases). The CDR3 runs to 15 residues. Germline V gives CDR1 SGHRS, CDR2 YFSETQ. V lost 4 bases to trimming and J lost 2 bases, with 15 bases between them. CDR3: CASSPPQGLQETQYF. DNA for the CDR3: TGCGCCAGCAGCCCGCCGCAGGGGCTTCAAGAGACCCAGTACTTC.

The J gene is TRBJ2-1, the V gene TRBV4-1, with 14 bases aligning to TRBD2. CDR1 and CDR2 (germline): MGHRA, YSYEKL. CDR3 size: 16 residues. J lost 9 bases, V lost 1 base, and 5 bases had no gene match. The CDR3, as DNA: TGCGCCAGCAGCCAAGCGGAGACTAGCGGGGGGGGTGAGCAGTTCTTC. Its translation: CASSQAETSGGGEQFF.

The CDR3 coding sequence is TGCGCCAGCAGCTCACAGGCCTACAATGAGCAGTTCTTC. This gives the protein CASSSQAYNEQFF. V usage is TRBV5-1 and J usage is TRBJ2-1, with D tentatively TRBD1 (5 bases). This CDR3 has 13 amino acids. Germline loops: CDR1 SGHRS, CDR2 YFSETQ. Trimming took 3 bases from V and 2 from J, leaving 6 bases between them.